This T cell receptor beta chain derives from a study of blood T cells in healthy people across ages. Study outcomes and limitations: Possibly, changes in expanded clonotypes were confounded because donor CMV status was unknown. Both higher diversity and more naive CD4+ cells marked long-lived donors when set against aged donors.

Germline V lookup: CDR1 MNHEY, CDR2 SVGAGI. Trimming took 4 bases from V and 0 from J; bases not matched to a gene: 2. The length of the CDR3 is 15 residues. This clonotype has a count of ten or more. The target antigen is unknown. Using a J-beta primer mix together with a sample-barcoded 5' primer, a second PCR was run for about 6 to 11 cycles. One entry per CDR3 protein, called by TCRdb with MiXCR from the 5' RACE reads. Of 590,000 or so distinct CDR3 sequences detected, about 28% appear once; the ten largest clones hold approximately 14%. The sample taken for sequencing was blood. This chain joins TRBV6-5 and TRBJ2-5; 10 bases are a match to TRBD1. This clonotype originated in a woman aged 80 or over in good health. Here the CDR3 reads CASSLGQGDQETQYF. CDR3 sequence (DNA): TGTGCCAGCAGTTTAGGACAGGGGGACCAAGAGACCCAGTACTTC.